The 6 T cell receptor beta chains below were found in one sample sequenced in a study of blood T cell repertoires in COVID-19. This table comes from immunoSEQ multiplex PCR, and its TCRdb copy is limited to in-frame clones, with some not included. The sample contains about 330,000 clones, 65% to 90% of which appear only once. Sequencing was carried out using peripheral blood. The receptors come from a human donor in a cohort sampled during active COVID-19.

The chain combines TRBV4-1 with TRBJ2-7; D might be TRBD2 (5 bases). Germline CDR1 is MGHRA and CDR2 is YSYEKL. V dropped 5 bases and J dropped 7 bases, with 21 bases sitting between them. The CDR3 is made up of 15 amino acids. CDR3 sequence (DNA): TGCGCCAGCAGCGGACGTCCCCGGGATTCACGGGAGCAGTACTTC. This translates into CASSGRPRDSREQYF.

This sequence joins TRBV10-3 and TRBJ1-5; 7 bases map to TRBD1. This CDR3 is built from 15 residues. Germline assignment: CDR1 ENHRY and CDR2 SYGVKD. Germline trimming cut 10 bases from V and 2 bases from J; bases unmatched to any gene: 11. The CDR3 DNA sequence: TGTGCCACAAAGGGGGCAGGGGGTGGCAATCAGCCCCAGCATTTT. This gives the protein CATKGAGGGNQPQHF.

The J gene is TRBJ1-2, the V gene TRBV2; D possibly corresponds to TRBD1 (5 bases). CDR3 length equals 12 residues. The ends were cut back, 4 bases at V and 8 bases at J, with 11 bases in the middle. The germline gives CDR1 SNHLY, CDR2 FYNNEI. CDR3 in DNA: TGTGCCAGCAGTGTTGGGGCCGGCGGCTACACCTTC. This translates into CASSVGAGGYTF.

This chain connects TRBV5-1 to TRBJ1-3; the D is unclear. CDR3 length equals 15 residues. The germline gives CDR1 SGHRS, CDR2 YFSETQ. Trimming left V 5 bases short and J 0 bases short, with 12 bases between. The DNA of the CDR3 is TGCGCCAGCAGTCCCTTAGGAGGCTCTGGAAACACCATATATTTT. It encodes CASSPLGGSGNTIYF.

This clone was seen a handful of times. The chain links TRBV7-8 to TRBJ1-6; D possibly corresponds to TRBD1 (6 bases). The germline V gene has CDR1 SGHVS and CDR2 FQNEAQ. The CDR3 totals 18 residues. V shed 0 bases and J shed 3 bases, with 15 bases lying between them. The CDR3 reads CASSLAPGHSVYNSPLHF. For the CDR3, the DNA is TGTGCCAGCAGCTTAGCGCCGGGACACTCGGTCTATAATTCACCCCTCCACTTT.

The chain combines TRBV5-1 with TRBJ1-1; D is uncertain. Per germline, CDR1 SGHRS and CDR2 YFSETQ. The CDR3 is 14 amino acids. Between the trimmed V and J ends, which lost 4 bases and 0 bases, there was a span of 10 bases. The CDR3 sequence is CASSQAEMNTEAFF. Written as DNA, the CDR3 is TGCGCCAGCAGCCAGGCCGAGATGAACACTGAAGCTTTCTTT. The full variable domain, rest sourced from reference TRBV5-1 and TRBJ1-1, is KAGVTQTPRYLIKTRGQQVTLSCSPISGHRSVSWYQQTPGQGLQFLFEYFSETQRNKGNFPGRFSGRQFSNSRSEMNVSTLELGDSALYLCASSQAEMNTEAFFGQGTRLTVV.